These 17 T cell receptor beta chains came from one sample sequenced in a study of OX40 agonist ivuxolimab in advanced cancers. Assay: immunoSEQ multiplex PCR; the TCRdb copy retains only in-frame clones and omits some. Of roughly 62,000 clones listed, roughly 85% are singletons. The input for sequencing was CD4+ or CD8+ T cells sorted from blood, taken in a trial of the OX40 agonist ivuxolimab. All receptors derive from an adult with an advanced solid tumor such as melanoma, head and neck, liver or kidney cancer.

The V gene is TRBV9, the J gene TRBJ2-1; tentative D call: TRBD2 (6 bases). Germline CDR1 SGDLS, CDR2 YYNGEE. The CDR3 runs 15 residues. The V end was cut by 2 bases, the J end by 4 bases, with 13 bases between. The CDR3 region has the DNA TGTGCCAGCAGCGTCCGGGACTCACAATACAATGAGCAGTTCTTC. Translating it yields CASSVRDSQYNEQFF.

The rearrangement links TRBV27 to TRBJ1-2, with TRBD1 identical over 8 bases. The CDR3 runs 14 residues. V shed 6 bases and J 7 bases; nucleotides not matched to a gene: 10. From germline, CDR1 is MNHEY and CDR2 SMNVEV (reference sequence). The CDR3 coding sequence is TGTGCCAGCAGGTCAACCCAGGGGGCGGGTGGCTACACCTTC. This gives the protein CASRSTQGAGGYTF.

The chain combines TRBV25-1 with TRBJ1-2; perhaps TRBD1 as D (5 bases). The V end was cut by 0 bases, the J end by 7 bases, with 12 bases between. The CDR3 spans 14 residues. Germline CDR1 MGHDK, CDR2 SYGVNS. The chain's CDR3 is CASSEYMMTAGYTF. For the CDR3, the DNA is TGTGCCAGCAGTGAATATATGATGACAGCTGGCTACACCTTC.

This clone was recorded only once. This CDR3 reads CASSLGVSKNIQYF. CDR3 coding DNA: TGTGCCAGCAGCCTAGGGGTCTCCAAAAACATTCAGTACTTC. The chain recombines TRBV7-2 with TRBJ2-4; D perhaps matches TRBD1 (5 bases). The V end lost 5 bases, the J end lost 2 bases, and 10 bases lay between the germline ends. The germline CDR1 and CDR2 sequences are SGHTA and FQGNSA. The CDR3 spans 14 residues.

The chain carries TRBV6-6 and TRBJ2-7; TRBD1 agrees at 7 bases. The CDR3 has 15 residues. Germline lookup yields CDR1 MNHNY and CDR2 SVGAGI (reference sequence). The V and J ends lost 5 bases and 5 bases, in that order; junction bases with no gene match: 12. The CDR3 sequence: CASSNGQVAMDEQYF. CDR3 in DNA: TGTGCCAGCAGTAACGGACAGGTGGCTATGGACGAGCAGTACTTC.

CDR3 coding DNA: TGCACCAGCAGCCAAGTCTACAGGGCGGCGGGCAATCAGCCCCAGCATTTT. It yields the protein CTSSQVYRAAGNQPQHF. This sequence joins TRBV1 and TRBJ1-5; the table's D call TRBD1 went unverified against the DNA. TRBV1 is designated a pseudogene. The CDR3 consists of 17 residues.

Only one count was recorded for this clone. The CDR3 spells CASSLGGGAFF. The CDR3, as DNA: TGTGCCAGCAGCTTAGGGGGTGGGGCTTTCTTT. This sequence joins TRBV7-9 and TRBJ1-1; unclear D gene. The ends were cut back, 1 base at V and 11 bases at J, with 8 bases in the middle. Germline lookup yields CDR1 SEHNR and CDR2 FQNEAQ (reference sequence). This CDR3 has 11 residues.

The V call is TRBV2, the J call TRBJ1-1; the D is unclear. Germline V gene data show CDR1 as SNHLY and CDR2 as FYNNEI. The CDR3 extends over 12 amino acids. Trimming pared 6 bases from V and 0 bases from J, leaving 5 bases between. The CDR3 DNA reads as TGTGCCAGCAGGGCCCTGAACACTGAAGCTTTCTTT. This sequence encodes CASRALNTEAFF. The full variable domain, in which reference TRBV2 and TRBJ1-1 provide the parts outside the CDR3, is EPEVTQTPSHQVTQMGQEVILRCVPISNHLYFYWYRQILGQKVEFLVSFYNNEISEKSEIFDDQFSVERPDGSNFTLKIRSTKLEDSAMYFCASRALNTEAFFGQGTRLTVV.

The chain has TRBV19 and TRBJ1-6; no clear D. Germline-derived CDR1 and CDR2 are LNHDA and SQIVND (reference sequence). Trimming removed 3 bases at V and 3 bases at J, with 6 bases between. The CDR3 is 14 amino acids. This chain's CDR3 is CASSIGDYNSPLHF. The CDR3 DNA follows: TGTGCCAGTAGTATTGGTGACTATAATTCACCCCTCCACTTT.

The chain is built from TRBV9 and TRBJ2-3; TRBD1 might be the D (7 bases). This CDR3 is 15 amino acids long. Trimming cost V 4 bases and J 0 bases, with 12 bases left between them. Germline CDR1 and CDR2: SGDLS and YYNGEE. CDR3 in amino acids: CASSWSGGSTDTQYF. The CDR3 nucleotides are TGTGCCAGCAGCTGGTCAGGGGGGAGCACAGATACGCAGTATTTT.

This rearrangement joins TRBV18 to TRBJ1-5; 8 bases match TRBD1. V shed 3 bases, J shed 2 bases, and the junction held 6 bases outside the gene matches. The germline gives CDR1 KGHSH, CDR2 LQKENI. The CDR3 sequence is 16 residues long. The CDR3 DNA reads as TGTGCCAGCTCACCCGGACAGGGAGGCGGCAATCAGCCCCAGCATTTT. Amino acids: CASSPGQGGGNQPQHF.

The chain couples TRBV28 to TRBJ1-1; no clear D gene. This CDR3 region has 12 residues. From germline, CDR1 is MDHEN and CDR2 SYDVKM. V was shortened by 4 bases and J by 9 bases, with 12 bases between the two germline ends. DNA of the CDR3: TGTGCCAGCAGTTCCGGGAGACCTAAAGCTTTCTTT. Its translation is CASSSGRPKAFF.

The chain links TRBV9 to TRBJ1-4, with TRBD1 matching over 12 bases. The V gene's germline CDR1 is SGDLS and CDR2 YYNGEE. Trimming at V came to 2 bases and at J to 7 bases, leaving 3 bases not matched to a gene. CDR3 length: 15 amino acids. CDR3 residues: CASSVGTGGREKLFF. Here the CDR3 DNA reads TGTGCCAGCAGCGTCGGGACAGGGGGCCGTGAAAAACTGTTTTTT. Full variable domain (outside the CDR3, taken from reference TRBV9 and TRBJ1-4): DSGVTQTPKHLITATGQRVTLRCSPRSGDLSVYWYQQSLDQGLQFLIQYYNGEERAKGNILERFSAQQFPDLHSELNLSSLELGDSALYFCASSVGTGGREKLFFGSGTQLSVL.

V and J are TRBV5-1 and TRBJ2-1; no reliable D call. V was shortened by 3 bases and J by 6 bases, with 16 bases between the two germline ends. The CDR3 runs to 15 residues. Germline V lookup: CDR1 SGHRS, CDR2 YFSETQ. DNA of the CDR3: TGCGCCAGCAGCTCCGACTCGGGCACCGGCAATGAGCAGTTCTTC. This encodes CASSSDSGTGNEQFF.

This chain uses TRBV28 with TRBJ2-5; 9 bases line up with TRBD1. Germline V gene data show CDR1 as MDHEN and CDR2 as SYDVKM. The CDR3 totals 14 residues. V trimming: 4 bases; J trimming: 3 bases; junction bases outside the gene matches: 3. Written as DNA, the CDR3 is TGTGCCAGCAGTTCCGGGACAGGGAAAGAGACCCAGTACTTC. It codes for CASSSGTGKETQYF.

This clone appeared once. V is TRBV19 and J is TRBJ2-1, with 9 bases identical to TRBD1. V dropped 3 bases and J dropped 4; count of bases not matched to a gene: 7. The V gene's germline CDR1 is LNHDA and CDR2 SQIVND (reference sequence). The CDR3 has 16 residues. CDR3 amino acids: CASSMIPGQGYNEQFF. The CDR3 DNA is TGTGCCAGTAGTATGATTCCGGGACAGGGATACAATGAGCAGTTCTTC.

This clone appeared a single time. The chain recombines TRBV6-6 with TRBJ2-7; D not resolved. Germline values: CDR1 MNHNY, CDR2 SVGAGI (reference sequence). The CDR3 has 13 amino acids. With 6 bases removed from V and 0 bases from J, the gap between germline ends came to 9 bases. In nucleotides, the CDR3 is TGTGCCAGCAGCCCAAGGAGCTCCTACGAGCAGTACTTC. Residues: CASSPRSSYEQYF.